The 5 T cell receptor beta chains presented below share a single source sample, sequenced in a study of breast tumors, draining lymph nodes, adjacent tissues (dated by TCRdb to 2016 to 2017). Lymph node samples came from the axillary draining lymph nodes of breast cancer patients. Library prep was done by multiplex PCR. Sequenced on an Illumina HiSeq 2000. Through fastp at Q25 and MiXCR, TCRdb rebuilt clones from the public reads, retaining in-frame beta chains. Rows merge per CDR3 protein into single entries with the most common DNA and genes. This sample gives under 350,000 distinct CDR3 sequences in total; about 33% of them show up just once. The biggest ten clones account for 1.1% of the sample. The sequenced sample was axillary lymph node tissue. Receptor source: a female donor with breast cancer. Some clones in this sample may be carry-over from other donors' samples.

This clonotype was counted at least ten times. The chain is built from TRBV7-9 and TRBJ2-1; TRBD2 matches 14 bases. CDR1 SEHNR and CDR2 FQNEAQ come from the germline V gene (reference sequence). The junction had 5 bases not matched to a gene; V was cut back by 4 bases and J by 0 bases. The CDR3 loop spans 18 amino acids. CDR3 in DNA: TGTGCCAGCAGCTCCCGGACTAGCGGGAGGTACTCCTACAATGAGCAGTTCTTC. Its translation: CASSSRTSGRYSYNEQFF.

The chain joins TRBV4-3 to TRBJ2-7; no definite D call. This CDR3 is built from 15 residues. V was trimmed by 0 bases and J by 1 base, leaving 10 bases between them. CDR1 and CDR2 (germline): LGHNA, YSLEER. This CDR3 reads CASSQDDLLSYEQYF. The CDR3 coding sequence is TGCGCCAGCAGCCAAGATGACCTGCTATCCTACGAGCAGTACTTC.

This clonotype was detected ten times or more. V usage is TRBV15 and J usage is TRBJ2-7; D ambiguous. Germline CDR1 LNHNV, CDR2 YYDKDF (reference sequence). V dropped 5 bases and J dropped 2 bases, with 19 bases sitting between them. The CDR3 length is 16 residues. The CDR3 DNA sequence: TGTGCCACCAGCCCCCAAAACCCGGACGGACCCTACGAGCAGTACTTC. It encodes CATSPQNPDGPYEQYF.

This clonotype showed up just a few times. J is TRBJ1-1 and V is TRBV12-3 or TRBV12-4; possibly TRBD1 for D (5 bases). V lost 2 bases and J 0 bases, leaving 7 bases between the germline ends. This CDR3 is built from 14 residues. The CDR3 sequence is CASSLQGVNTEAFF. For the CDR3, the DNA is TGTGCCAGCAGTTTACAGGGAGTGAACACTGAAGCTTTCTTT.

This clonotype was observed at least ten times. This rearrangement joins TRBV15 to TRBJ2-7; 11 bases are a match to TRBD2. V shed 3 bases, J shed 3 bases, and the junction held 1 base outside the gene matches. The CDR3 spans 14 residues. Per the germline V gene, CDR1 is LNHNV and CDR2 is YYDKDF (reference sequence). The CDR3 coding sequence is TGTGCCACCAGCAGGGGACTAGCGGTCTACGAGCAGTACTTC. Translated: CATSRGLAVYEQYF.